Each of the 27 T cell receptor beta chains below was sequenced from the same sample in a study of cytomegalovirus exposure and HLA in healthy donors. The PCR had 60 Vbeta and 13 Jbeta primers. TCRdb keeps only in-frame clones here, not all; method: immunoSEQ multiplex PCR. The data show roughly 170,000 clones, 77% seen once. The sample comprised PBMCs. These receptors were taken from a woman aged 25-40 years in good health and CMV-seronegative.

V gene TRBV29-1 combines with J gene TRBJ2-1; 8 nucleotides agree with TRBD2. Per germline, CDR1 SQVTM and CDR2 ANQGSEA. This CDR3 has 15 amino acids. J was trimmed by 0 bases and V by 3 bases; bases with no gene match: 4. In DNA, the CDR3 is TGCAGCGTTGATAGGCGGGAGGTCTCCTACAATGAGCAGTTCTTC. Protein: CSVDRREVSYNEQFF.

J is TRBJ1-1 and V is TRBV6-6; possible D gene TRBD1, 6 bases. This CDR3 comprises 12 residues. The V end was cut by 8 bases, the J end by 7 bases, with 14 bases between. The germline V gene encodes CDR1 MNHNY and CDR2 SVGAGI (reference sequence). In DNA, the CDR3 is TGTGCCAGCGGTATAGACAGGCGTGAAGCTTTCTTT. It codes for CASGIDRREAFF.

The V and J genes are TRBV9 and TRBJ2-2; TRBD2 matches at 7 bases. This CDR3 is 16 amino acids long. The J segment lost 1 base and the V segment lost 0 bases, leaving 3 bases of the junction unmatched. Per germline, CDR1 SGDLS and CDR2 YYNGEE. The CDR3 DNA reads TGTGCCAGCAGCGTAGGGGGGGGGATGAACACCGGGGAGCTGTTTTTT. Its translation is CASSVGGGMNTGELFF.

This sequence joins TRBV9 and TRBJ2-1, with 12 nucleotides matching TRBD1. V was clipped by 4 bases and J by 4 bases; unmatched bases: 6. The CDR3 sequence is 16 residues long. Per the germline V gene, CDR1 is SGDLS and CDR2 is YYNGEE. In DNA form, the CDR3 reads TGTGCCAGCAGCTTCGGGACAGGGGGCAGGTACAATGAGCAGTTCTTC. Residues: CASSFGTGGRYNEQFF. The full variable domain, its missing parts supplied by reference TRBV9 and TRBJ2-1, is DSGVTQTPKHLITATGQRVTLRCSPRSGDLSVYWYQQSLDQGLQFLIQYYNGEERAKGNILERFSAQQFPDLHSELNLSSLELGDSALYFCASSFGTGGRYNEQFFGPGTRLTVL.

This chain links TRBV7-2 with TRBJ1-1; D is unclear. V gave up 2 bases and J gave up 2 bases, with 9 bases separating them. The CDR3 covers 14 residues. Germline values: CDR1 SGHTA, CDR2 FQGNSA. CDR3 nucleotides: TGTGCCAGCAGCTTATCCGGGTTCAACACTGAAGCTTTCTTT. Translated: CASSLSGFNTEAFF.

The chain recombines TRBV19 with TRBJ1-2; possible D gene TRBD1, 5 bases. Germline V gene sequence: CDR1 LNHDA, CDR2 SQIVND (reference sequence). V was shortened by 1 base and J by 8 bases, with 17 bases between the two germline ends. This CDR3 is built from 15 residues. The CDR3 protein is CASSIVPPAGPGYTF. The CDR3, as DNA: TGTGCCAGTAGTATAGTCCCCCCGGCAGGGCCGGGCTACACCTTC.

This clone was found a few times. The chain is built from TRBV9 and TRBJ2-3, with TRBD2 matching 9 bases. The CDR3 covers 15 residues. The V segment lost 5 bases and the J segment 3 bases; nucleotides outside the gene matches: 7. Germline-derived CDR1 and CDR2 are SGDLS and YYNGEE. CDR3 in DNA: TGTGCCAGCAGTGCGTATAGCGGGAGTACAGATACGCAGTATTTT. Translating gives CASSAYSGSTDTQYF.

V is TRBV4-3 and J is TRBJ2-3, with 7 bases lining up with TRBD1. Per the germline V gene, CDR1 is LGHNA and CDR2 is YSLEER. The trim removed 3 bases at V and 5 bases at J, leaving 14 bases unmatched. The CDR3 sequence is 17 residues long. CDR3 loop: CASSQYEGAWGLDTQYF. For the CDR3, the DNA is TGCGCCAGCAGCCAGTACGAGGGGGCCTGGGGGTTAGATACGCAGTATTTT.

The chain combines TRBV15 with TRBJ2-7; 9 bases are a match to TRBD1. Trimming removed 2 bases from V and 6 bases from J; junction bases left unmatched: 5. Germline CDR1 reads LNHNV; CDR2 reads YYDKDF (reference sequence). The CDR3 runs 14 residues. CDR3: CATSRSGTGREQYF. The CDR3 coding sequence is TGTGCCACCAGCAGATCCGGGACAGGGCGCGAGCAGTACTTC.

This sequence joins TRBV6-1 and TRBJ2-7; 9 bases map to TRBD2. The germline gives CDR1 MNHNS, CDR2 SASEGT. With V trimmed by 10 bases and J by 4 bases, 11 bases remained unmatched. The CDR3 length is 14 residues. The CDR3 DNA reads as TGTGCCATTCGAAAGGGGCTAGCGGGATACGAGCAGTACTTC. This gives the protein CAIRKGLAGYEQYF.

This chain uses TRBV28 with TRBJ2-1, with 13 bases aligning to TRBD2. Germline lookup yields CDR1 MDHEN and CDR2 SYDVKM. The CDR3 totals 15 residues. Losses at the gene ends were 8 bases for V and 7 bases for J; bases not matched to a gene: 8. CDR3 sequence: CASRPGLAGVNEQFF. The CDR3 DNA follows: TGTGCCAGCCGACCCGGACTAGCGGGAGTTAATGAGCAGTTCTTC.

This sequence joins TRBV9 and TRBJ1-2, with TRBD1 as a possible D gene (6 bases). V shed 4 bases and J shed 0 bases, with 10 bases lying between them. The CDR3 contains 14 residues. Per the germline V gene, CDR1 is SGDLS and CDR2 is YYNGEE. The CDR3 is CASSRQVANYGYTF. The CDR3 DNA sequence: TGTGCCAGCAGCAGACAGGTAGCTAACTATGGCTACACCTTC.

In this sample, this clone turned up a few times. The chain is built from TRBV30 and TRBJ2-7; no clear D gene. The CDR3 has 12 amino acids. The ends were cut back, 2 bases at V and 1 base at J, with 6 bases in the middle. Germline-derived CDR1 and CDR2 are GTSNPN and SVGIG (reference sequence). This CDR3 reads CAWSPQSYEQYF. CDR3 nucleotide sequence: TGTGCCTGGAGTCCACAATCCTACGAGCAGTACTTC.

This sequence joins TRBV27 and TRBJ1-2; D is perhaps TRBD1 (5 bases). The V and J ends lost 0 bases and 1 base respectively, with 12 bases between them. The CDR3 extends over 16 amino acids. Looked up from germline, CDR1 is MNHEY and CDR2 is SMNVEV (reference sequence). The CDR3 sequence: CASSLSGSTVNYGYTF. The CDR3 DNA sequence: TGTGCCAGCAGTTTATCGGGCTCGACAGTTAACTATGGCTACACCTTC.

A single count supports this clone. At the DNA level, this CDR3 is encoded by other sequences in the same sample as well. The rearrangement links TRBV2 to TRBJ1-5; 7 bases fit TRBD1. Trimming cost V 7 bases and J 1 base; bases outside gene matches: 1. The CDR3 has 13 residues. The germline V gene encodes CDR1 SNHLY and CDR2 FYNNEI. DNA of the CDR3: TGTGCCAGCAAGGGACAGAGCAATCAGCCCCAGCATTTT. Its protein product is CASKGQSNQPQHF.

The CDR3 here is CAWSPLGQGATEAFF. CDR3 nucleotides: TGTGCCTGGAGTCCCCTCGGACAGGGGGCCACTGAAGCTTTCTTT. V gene TRBV30 combines with J gene TRBJ1-1; 11 bases fit TRBD1. Germline V gives CDR1 GTSNPN, CDR2 SVGIG (reference sequence). The V and J ends lost 2 bases and 4 bases, in that order; junction bases with no gene match: 6. The CDR3 spans 15 residues.

The rearrangement uses TRBV28 and TRBJ2-1; the D is unclear. The V end lost 6 bases, the J end lost 13 bases, and 13 bases lay between the germline ends. This CDR3 is 11 amino acids long. CDR1 is MDHEN and CDR2 is SYDVKM in the germline V gene. CDR3 nucleotide sequence: TGTGCCAGCAGCTGGCTCGATTTACAGTTCTTC. Its translation is CASSWLDLQFF.

This chain links TRBV7-9 with TRBJ2-7; 7 bases match TRBD1. J was trimmed by 3 bases and V by 3 bases; bases with no gene match: 20. Germline assignment: CDR1 SEHNR and CDR2 FQNEAQ (reference sequence). This CDR3 spans 19 amino acids. CDR3 region: CASSLGHRGPPTALYEQYF. CDR3 sequence (DNA): TGTGCCAGCAGCTTGGGCCACAGGGGCCCCCCAACCGCCCTCTACGAGCAGTACTTC.

J is TRBJ1-3 and V is TRBV5-4, with 7 bases aligning to TRBD1. The CDR3 contains 12 residues. Germline CDR1 and CDR2: SGHNT and YYREEE (reference sequence). V was clipped by 4 bases and J by 10 bases; unmatched bases: 5. CDR3 amino acids: CASSPGRGTIYF. The DNA for the CDR3 is TGTGCCAGCAGCCCGGGCAGGGGGACCATATATTTT.

The V call is TRBV30, the J call TRBJ1-2; unclear D gene. Germline values: CDR1 GTSNPN, CDR2 SVGIG (reference sequence). V gave up 2 bases and J gave up 5 bases, with 6 bases separating them. CDR3 length: 11 amino acids. CDR3 nucleotides: TGTGCCTGGAGTAGAGAGTATGGCTACACCTTC. Translation: CAWSREYGYTF.

The chain is built from TRBV7-9 and TRBJ2-7, with a possible D match to TRBD1 (5 bases). This CDR3 spans 14 amino acids. From germline, CDR1 is SEHNR and CDR2 FQNEAQ (reference sequence). Deletions cut 4 bases from V and 3 bases from J, with 13 bases between. CDR3 in DNA: TGTGCCAGCAGCTCAGGTGGAGACAGCTACGAGCAGTACTTC. It codes for CASSSGGDSYEQYF.

This clone has only a few counts. The chain uses TRBV5-1 and TRBJ1-1, with D tentatively TRBD1 (6 bases). V lost 5 bases to trimming and J lost 5 bases, with 13 bases between them. From germline, CDR1 is SGHRS and CDR2 YFSETQ. The CDR3 has 13 residues. CDR3 in amino acids: CASRSPGATEAFF. In DNA form, the CDR3 reads TGCGCCAGCAGGTCCCCAGGGGCTACTGAAGCTTTCTTT.

The genes are TRBV28 and TRBJ2-7, with TRBD1 identical over 9 bases. V gave up 5 bases and J gave up 1 base; unmatched junction bases: 9. CDR3 length equals 16 residues. Per germline, CDR1 MDHEN and CDR2 SYDVKM. CDR3 DNA: TGTGCCAGCAGTGATGGGGGACAGGGCGGATCCTACGAGCAGTACTTC. It codes for CASSDGGQGGSYEQYF. The whole variable domain, remainder taken from reference TRBV28 and TRBJ2-7, is DVKVTQSSRYLVKRTGEKVFLECVQDMDHENMFWYRQDPGLGLRLIYFSYDVKMKEKGDIPEGYSVSREKKERFSLILESASTNQTSMYLCASSDGGQGGSYEQYFGPGTRLTVT.

The chain couples TRBV27 to TRBJ2-6; 9 bases line up with TRBD1. CDR3 length equals 19 residues. Per the germline V gene, CDR1 is MNHEY and CDR2 is SMNVEV (reference sequence). The V gene end was trimmed by 2 bases and the J gene end by 2 bases; junction bases not matched to a gene: 10. This CDR3 reads CASSLHWTGVRTGANVLTF. The CDR3 DNA follows: TGTGCCAGCAGTTTACATTGGACAGGGGTAAGAACTGGGGCCAACGTCCTGACTTTC.

This chain uses TRBV29-1 with TRBJ2-2; maybe TRBD1 (5 bases). Between the trimmed V and J ends, which lost 5 bases and 1 base, there was a span of 8 bases. Germline assignment: CDR1 SQVTM and CDR2 ANQGSEA. The CDR3 extends over 13 amino acids. The CDR3 DNA is TGCAGCGTTAAAACAGGGAACACCGGGGAGCTGTTTTTT. It codes for CSVKTGNTGELFF.

This chain joins TRBV5-4 and TRBJ2-7; 9 positions match TRBD2. The germline V gene has CDR1 SGHNT and CDR2 YYREEE (reference sequence). V lost 5 bases to trimming and J lost 0 bases; unmatched junction nucleotides: 3. The CDR3 spans 14 residues. In DNA, the CDR3 is TGTGCCAGCAGTGGTAGCGGGAGCTCCTACGAGCAGTACTTC. It translates to CASSGSGSSYEQYF.

This chain joins TRBV9 and TRBJ1-1, with TRBD1 identical over 11 bases. The germline V gene encodes CDR1 SGDLS and CDR2 YYNGEE. V lost 6 bases, J lost 9 bases, and 10 bases stayed unmatched. The CDR3 is 14 amino acids. This chain's CDR3 is CASTPGRDRGKAFF. CDR3 bases: TGTGCCAGCACCCCGGGTCGGGACAGGGGGAAAGCTTTCTTT.